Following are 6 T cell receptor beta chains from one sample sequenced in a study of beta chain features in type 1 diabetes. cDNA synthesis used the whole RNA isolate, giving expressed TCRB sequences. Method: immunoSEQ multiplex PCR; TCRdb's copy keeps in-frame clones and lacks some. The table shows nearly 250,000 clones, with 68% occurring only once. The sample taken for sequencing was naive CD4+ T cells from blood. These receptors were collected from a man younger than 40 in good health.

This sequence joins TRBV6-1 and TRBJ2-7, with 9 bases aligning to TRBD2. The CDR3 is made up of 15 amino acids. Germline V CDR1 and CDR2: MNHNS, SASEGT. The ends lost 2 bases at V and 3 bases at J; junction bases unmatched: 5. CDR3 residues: CASSELSSGNYEQYF. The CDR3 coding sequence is TGTGCCAGCAGTGAATTGTCTAGCGGGAACTACGAGCAGTACTTC.

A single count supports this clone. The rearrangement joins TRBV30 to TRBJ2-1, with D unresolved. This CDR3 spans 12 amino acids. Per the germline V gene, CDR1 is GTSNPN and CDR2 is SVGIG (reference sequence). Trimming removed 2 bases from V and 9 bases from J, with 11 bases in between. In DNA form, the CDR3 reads TGTGCCTGGAGTCTGACGGCCGGTGAGCAGTTCTTC. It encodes CAWSLTAGEQFF.

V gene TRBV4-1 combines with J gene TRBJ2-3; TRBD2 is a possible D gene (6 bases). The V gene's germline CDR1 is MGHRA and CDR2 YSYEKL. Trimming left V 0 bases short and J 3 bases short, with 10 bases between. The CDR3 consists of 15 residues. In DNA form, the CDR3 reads TGCGCCAGCAGCCAAGATGGTGGGGGGACAGATACGCAGTATTTT. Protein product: CASSQDGGGTDTQYF.

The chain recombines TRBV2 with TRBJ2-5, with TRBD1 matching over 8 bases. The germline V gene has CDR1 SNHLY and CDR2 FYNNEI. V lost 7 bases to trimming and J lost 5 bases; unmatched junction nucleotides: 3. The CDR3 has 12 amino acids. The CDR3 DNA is TGTGCCAGCAAAGACAGGGGCGAGACCCAGTACTTC. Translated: CASKDRGETQYF.

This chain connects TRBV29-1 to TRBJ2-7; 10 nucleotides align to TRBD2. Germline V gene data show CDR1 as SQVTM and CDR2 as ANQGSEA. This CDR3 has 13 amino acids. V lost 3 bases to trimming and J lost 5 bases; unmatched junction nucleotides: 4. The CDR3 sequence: CSVDLAGVHEQYF. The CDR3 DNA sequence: TGCAGCGTTGACCTAGCGGGAGTCCACGAGCAGTACTTC.

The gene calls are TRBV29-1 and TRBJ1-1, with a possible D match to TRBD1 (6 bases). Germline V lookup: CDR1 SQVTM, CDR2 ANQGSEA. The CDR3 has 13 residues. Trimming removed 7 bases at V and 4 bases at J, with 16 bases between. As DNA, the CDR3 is TGCAGCGGGGGGGGCCGCGCCAGCACTGAAGCTTTCTTT. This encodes CSGGGRASTEAFF.